This TCR beta chain was recovered during a study of persistence of HIV-infected CD4 T cells. General study points: Compared with CD3/CD28-stimulated cells, CMV- and Gag-responding cells showed lower TCRbeta richness.

An overlapping HIV-1 Gag peptide pool stimulated these cells at about 0.94 ug/peptide/mL. CD4+ T cells upregulating both CD40 ligand and CD69 were sorted as responding cells. Stimulated PBMCs had first been depleted of CD8+ T cells. This clone was seen more than once but under ten times. Its antigen is undetermined. Sequencing used immunoSEQ version 4 in survey mode. Method: immunoSEQ multiplex PCR; TCRdb's copy keeps in-frame clones and lacks some. The sample has some 13,000 clones, about 70% seen once. Germline V gene sequence: CDR1 SQVTM, CDR2 ANQGSEA. The CDR3 runs 14 residues. V lost 2 bases to trimming and J lost 6 bases, with 16 bases between them.

This sample comprised CD4+ T cells sorted from PBMCs after 18-hour stimulation, obtained from a patient who received antiretroviral therapy. This TCR was recovered from an adult man with HIV who was CMV-seropositive. The genes are TRBV29-1 and TRBJ1-2; unclear D gene. The CDR3 loop reads CSVERSSFGNGYTF. Here the CDR3 DNA reads TGCAGCGTTGAACGGTCTTCATTTGGGAATGGCTACACCTTC.